This entry features one T cell receptor beta chain sequence. Its antigen is not identified. This sample is part of a study of cytomegalovirus exposure and HLA in healthy donors. The study, taken as a whole, reports: Using a false discovery rate of 0.05, a later analysis showed that 16,000 or so TCR beta sequences were associated with HLA alleles.

Primers for the PCR totalled 60 Vbeta and 13 Jbeta. Generated by immunoSEQ multiplex PCR, the TCRdb table keeps only in-frame clones and is missing some. The table includes about 190,000 clones, more than 70% detected once. This TCR was recovered from a man aged 25-45 years in good health and CMV-seropositive. The material sequenced was PBMCs.

CDR3 sequence (DNA): TGTGCCATCAGGCCGTCTAGCGGATCCTACGAGCAGTACTTC. This sequence encodes CAIRPSSGSYEQYF. The chain has TRBV10-3 and TRBJ2-7; 7 nucleotides match TRBD2. This CDR3 region has 14 residues. Germline-derived CDR1 and CDR2 are ENHRY and SYGVKD. J was trimmed by 1 base and V by 6 bases; bases with no gene match: 6.